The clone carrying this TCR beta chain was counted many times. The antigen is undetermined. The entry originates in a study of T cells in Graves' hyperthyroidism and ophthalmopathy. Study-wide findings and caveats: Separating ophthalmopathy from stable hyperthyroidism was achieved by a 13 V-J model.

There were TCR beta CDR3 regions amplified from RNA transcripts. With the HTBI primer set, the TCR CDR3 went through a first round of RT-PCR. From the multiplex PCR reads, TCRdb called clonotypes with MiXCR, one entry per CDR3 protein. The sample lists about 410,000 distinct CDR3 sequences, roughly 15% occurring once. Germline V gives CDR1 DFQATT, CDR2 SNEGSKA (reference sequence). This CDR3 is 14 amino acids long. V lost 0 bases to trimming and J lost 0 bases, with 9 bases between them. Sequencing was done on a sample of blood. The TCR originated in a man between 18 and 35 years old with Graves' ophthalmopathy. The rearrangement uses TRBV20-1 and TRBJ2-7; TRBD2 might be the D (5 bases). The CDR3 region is CSAREPDFSYEQYF. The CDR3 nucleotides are TGCAGTGCTAGAGAACCGGACTTCTCCTACGAGCAGTACTTC.